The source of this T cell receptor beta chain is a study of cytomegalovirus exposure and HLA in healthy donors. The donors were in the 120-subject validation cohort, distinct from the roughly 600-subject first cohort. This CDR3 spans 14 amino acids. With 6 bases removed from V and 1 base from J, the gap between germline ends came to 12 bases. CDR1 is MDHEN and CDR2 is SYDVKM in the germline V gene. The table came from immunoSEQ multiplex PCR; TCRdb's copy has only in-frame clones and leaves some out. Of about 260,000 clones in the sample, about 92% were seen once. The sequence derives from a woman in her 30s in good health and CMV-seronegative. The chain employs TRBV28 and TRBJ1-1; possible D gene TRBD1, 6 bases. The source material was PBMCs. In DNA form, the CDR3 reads TGTGCCAGCAGCCGATTGACAGGGAACACTGAAGCTTTCTTT. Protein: CASSRLTGNTEAFF.